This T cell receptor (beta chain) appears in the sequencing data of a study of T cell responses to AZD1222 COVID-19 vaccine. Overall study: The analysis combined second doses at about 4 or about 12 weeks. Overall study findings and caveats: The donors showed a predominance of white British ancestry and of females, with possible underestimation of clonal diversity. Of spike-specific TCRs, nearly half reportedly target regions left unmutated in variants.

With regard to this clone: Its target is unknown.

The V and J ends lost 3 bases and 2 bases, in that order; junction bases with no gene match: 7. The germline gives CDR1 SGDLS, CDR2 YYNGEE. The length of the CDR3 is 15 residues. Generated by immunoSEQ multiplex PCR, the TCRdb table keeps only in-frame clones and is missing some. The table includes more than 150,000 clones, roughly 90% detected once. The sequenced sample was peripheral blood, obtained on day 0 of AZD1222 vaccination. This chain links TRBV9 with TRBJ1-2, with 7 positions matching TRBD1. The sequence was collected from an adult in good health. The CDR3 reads CASSGKIQGNYGYTF. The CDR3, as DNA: TGTGCCAGCAGCGGAAAGATACAGGGGAACTATGGCTACACCTTC.